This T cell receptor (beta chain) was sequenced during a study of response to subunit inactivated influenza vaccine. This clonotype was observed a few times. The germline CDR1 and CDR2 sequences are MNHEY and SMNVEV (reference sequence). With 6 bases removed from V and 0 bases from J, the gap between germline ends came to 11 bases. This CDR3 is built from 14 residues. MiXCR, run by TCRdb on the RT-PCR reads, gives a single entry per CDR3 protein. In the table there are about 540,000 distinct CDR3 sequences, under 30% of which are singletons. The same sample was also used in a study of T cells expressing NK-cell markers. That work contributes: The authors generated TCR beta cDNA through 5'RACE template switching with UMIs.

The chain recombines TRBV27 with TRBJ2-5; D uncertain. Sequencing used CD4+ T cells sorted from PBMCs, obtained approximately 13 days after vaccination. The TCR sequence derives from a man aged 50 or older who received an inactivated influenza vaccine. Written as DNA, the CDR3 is TGTGCCAGCAGAGCTCTTAAGTACCAAGAGACCCAGTACTTC. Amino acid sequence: CASRALKYQETQYF.